These 14 T cell receptor beta chains were sequenced from one sample in a study of T cell responses to AZD1222 COVID-19 vaccine. Assay used: immunoSEQ multiplex PCR; TCRdb lists only in-frame clones, some missing. Here the sample spans under 150,000 clones, roughly 90% being singletons. The sequenced sample was peripheral blood, obtained 28 days after the second AZD1222 dose. Receptor source: an adult who received the AZD1222 COVID-19 vaccine.

This clone appeared a single time. The chain carries TRBV15 and TRBJ1-3; 9 nucleotides line up with TRBD1. From germline, CDR1 is LNHNV and CDR2 YYDKDF (reference sequence). V shed 5 bases, J shed 0 bases, and the junction held 11 bases outside the gene matches. This CDR3 contains 18 residues. The CDR3 DNA reads TGTGCCACCAGCGGAAACACCCGGGACAGGGCCTCTGGAAACACCATATATTTT. It codes for CATSGNTRDRASGNTIYF.

The chain is built from TRBV5-5 and TRBJ1-2; 7 bases fit TRBD1. Trimming took 6 bases from V and 4 from J; bases not matched to a gene: 15. The germline V gene has CDR1 SGHKS and CDR2 YYEKEE (reference sequence). This CDR3 contains 16 residues. CDR3 amino acids: CASTQNPGQTFYGYTF. The CDR3 nucleotides are TGTGCCAGCACCCAAAATCCGGGACAGACCTTCTATGGCTACACCTTC.

The V call is TRBV2, the J call TRBJ1-4, with unresolved D. Trimming stripped 0 bases from V and 7 bases from J, with 15 bases between. The CDR3 runs to 16 residues. Germline CDR1 is SNHLY and CDR2 is FYNNEI. The CDR3 region has the DNA TGTGCCAGCAGTGAAGCGAGGCTCGATCGGGGTGAAAAACTGTTTTTT. Translated: CASSEARLDRGEKLFF.

The chain links TRBV6-2 or TRBV6-3 to TRBJ1-2; D unclear. Looked up from germline, CDR1 is MNHEY and CDR2 is SVGEGT. The CDR3 totals 15 residues. The germline V and J ends were trimmed by 5 bases and 4 bases, with 17 bases remaining between them. CDR3 region: CASSRSGRGIYGYTF. The CDR3 region has the DNA TGTGCCAGCAGTCGTTCCGGGAGAGGGATCTATGGCTACACCTTC.

The CDR3 coding sequence is TGTGCCAGTACCAGGGGAATAGCCTCTGAAGCTTTCTTT. This codes for CASTRGIASEAFF. The J gene is TRBJ1-1, the V gene TRBV6-6; a weak D match, TRBD1 (6 bases). V was clipped by 9 bases and J by 6 bases, with 17 bases between them. The CDR3 sequence is 13 residues long. Germline assignment: CDR1 MNHNY and CDR2 SVGAGI (reference sequence).

The chain joins TRBV28 to TRBJ2-3; TRBD2 aligns across 13 bases. CDR1 MDHEN and CDR2 SYDVKM come from the germline V gene. CDR3 length: 21 amino acids. The J segment lost 3 bases and the V segment lost 4 bases, leaving 19 bases of the junction unmatched. The CDR3 sequence is CASSSVFGGLAGEEATDTQYF. DNA of the CDR3: TGTGCCAGCAGTTCGGTATTCGGTGGACTAGCGGGAGAAGAAGCTACAGATACGCAGTATTTT.

The J gene is TRBJ2-3, the V gene TRBV6-5; 7 bases match TRBD1. Per the germline V gene, CDR1 is MNHEY and CDR2 is SVGAGI. This CDR3 is built from 16 residues. J gave up 2 bases and V 0 bases, and 5 bases lay outside the gene matches. CDR3 residues: CASSYSRGGFTDTQYF. The CDR3 DNA reads as TGTGCCAGCAGTTACTCGAGAGGGGGCTTCACAGATACGCAGTATTTT.

The chain carries TRBV19 and TRBJ1-5, with 7 bases aligning to TRBD1. V lost 7 bases, J lost 4 bases, and 4 bases stayed unmatched. The CDR3 extends over 13 amino acids. Germline CDR1 reads LNHDA; CDR2 reads SQIVND (reference sequence). CDR3 bases: TGTGCCAGTAAGGGGGCTTGGAATCAGCCCCAGCATTTT. Encoded protein: CASKGAWNQPQHF.

This clone was recorded once. J is TRBJ2-3 and V is TRBV20-1, with D possibly being TRBD1 (5 bases). The V and J ends lost 3 bases and 0 bases respectively, with 16 bases between them. Germline CDR1 reads DFQATT; CDR2 reads SNEGSKA (reference sequence). CDR3 length equals 16 residues. The CDR3 coding sequence is TGCAGTGCTAGTGGTCTTCAGGGATTCAGCACAGATACGCAGTATTTT. It yields the protein CSASGLQGFSTDTQYF.

The chain employs TRBV7-9 and TRBJ2-3, with 14 bases lining up with TRBD2. The length of the CDR3 is 18 residues. J lost 1 base, V lost 5 bases, and 8 bases had no gene match. Germline V CDR1 and CDR2: SEHNR, FQNEAQ (reference sequence). The DNA for the CDR3 is TGTGCCAGCAGCCTTAGACTAGCGGGGGGGCGGGGCACAGATACGCAGTATTTT. Protein sequence: CASSLRLAGGRGTDTQYF.

This clone was counted once. The chain combines TRBV24-1 with TRBJ2-3; maybe TRBD2 (6 bases). This CDR3 comprises 16 residues. Germline V CDR1 and CDR2: KGHDR, SFDVKD. V lost 3 bases and J lost 2, with 14 bases in between. CDR3 sequence (DNA): TGTGCCACCAGTGATCGGACCGGCGGGGCCACAGATACGCAGTATTTT. Translation gives CATSDRTGGATDTQYF.

This rearrangement joins TRBV9 to TRBJ1-5; 8 positions agree with TRBD1. Germline V gene sequence: CDR1 SGDLS, CDR2 YYNGEE. The CDR3 is made up of 13 amino acids. Trimming at V came to 6 bases and at J to 7 bases, leaving 6 bases not matched to a gene. CDR3 region: CASNQGAGQPQHF. The CDR3 bases are TGTGCCAGCAATCAGGGGGCGGGGCAGCCCCAGCATTTT.

The rearrangement uses TRBV19 and TRBJ2-3, with D unclear. From germline, CDR1 is LNHDA and CDR2 SQIVND (reference sequence). The ends were cut back, 9 bases at V and 0 bases at J, with 22 bases in the middle. This CDR3 spans 17 amino acids. Here the CDR3 DNA reads TGTGCCAGAACCCTCAATGCGCGGCCCACTAGCACAGATACGCAGTATTTT. Residues: CARTLNARPTSTDTQYF.

V and J are TRBV2 and TRBJ1-1, with D unclear. CDR3 length equals 13 residues. Trimming cost V 6 bases and J 0 bases, with 8 bases left between them. Germline CDR1 reads SNHLY; CDR2 reads FYNNEI. CDR3 in amino acids: CASRITMNTEAFF. The CDR3 DNA reads TGTGCCAGCAGAATTACCATGAACACTGAAGCTTTCTTT.